One sample yielded the 21 T cell receptor beta chains listed below, sequenced in a study of shared clonotypes between healthy human individuals. TCRdb keeps only in-frame clones here, not all; method: immunoSEQ multiplex PCR. The repertoire has 2,500,000 or so clones, 85% to 95% of them found once; the top ten carry around 0.38%. The sample comprised naive CD4+ T cells from PBMCs. The subset is: CD45RA+ positively selected. All receptors derive from a man aged 18 to 29 in good health. Some clones in this sample may be carry-over from other donors' samples.

V usage is TRBV4-1 and J usage is TRBJ2-1; D possibly corresponds to TRBD2 (5 bases). Germline CDR1 is MGHRA and CDR2 is YSYEKL. Trimming took 5 bases from V and 5 from J, leaving 13 bases between them. This CDR3 is built from 14 residues. CDR3 coding DNA: TGCGCCAGCAGCTACCGGCGAGCGGACAATGAGCAGTTCTTC. Translated: CASSYRRADNEQFF.

This chain connects TRBV29-1 to TRBJ2-1; D gene unclear. Trimming removed 5 bases at V and 0 bases at J, with 5 bases between. The CDR3 runs to 12 residues. Germline V gene lookup returns CDR1 SQVTM and CDR2 ANQGSEA. CDR3 DNA sequence: TGCAGCGTTATGAGCTCCTACAATGAGCAGTTCTTC. As protein: CSVMSSYNEQFF.

In this sample, this clone turned up once. The rearrangement links TRBV15 to TRBJ2-3; 7 bases map to TRBD2. CDR1 is LNHNV, CDR2 YYDKDF, per germline (reference sequence). Losses at the gene ends were 5 bases for V and 3 bases for J; bases not matched to a gene: 8. This CDR3 is 15 amino acids long. The CDR3 is CATSLGRAKTDTQYF. DNA of the CDR3: TGTGCCACCAGCCTAGGGAGGGCCAAGACAGATACGCAGTATTTT.

The chain combines TRBV19 with TRBJ2-2; TRBD2 matches 14 bases. In germline, CDR1 is LNHDA, CDR2 SQIVND (reference sequence). There are 16 residues in the CDR3. V was clipped by 1 base and J by 6 bases; unmatched bases: 1. This chain's CDR3 is CASSIGLAGGPGELFF. The CDR3 DNA follows: TGTGCCAGTAGTATAGGACTAGCGGGAGGGCCCGGGGAGCTGTTTTTT.

The rearrangement joins TRBV4-2 to TRBJ2-5; D might be TRBD1 or TRBD2, each matching 6 bases. Trimming shortened V by 1 base and J by 5 bases, and 11 bases separated the two germline ends. This CDR3 has 14 amino acids. Germline CDR1 LGHNA, CDR2 YNFKEQ. The DNA for the CDR3 is TGTGCCAGCAGCCAAGCTGTAGGGGGGGAGACCCAGTACTTC. It specifies CASSQAVGGETQYF.

The J gene is TRBJ2-7, the V gene TRBV7-8, with 10 bases that match TRBD2. J lost 4 bases, V lost 6 bases, and 9 bases had no gene match. Germline values: CDR1 SGHVS, CDR2 FQNEAQ. This CDR3 region has 15 residues. Here the CDR3 DNA reads TGTGCCAGCAGTTCTATAGCGGGAGGTCGGTACGAGCAGTACTTC. Protein sequence: CASSSIAGGRYEQYF.

With respect to this clone: Other DNA sequences within the sample encode an identical CDR3. The chain is built from TRBV9 and TRBJ2-3; 11 positions agree with TRBD2. V lost 0 bases and J lost 3; bases outside the gene matches: 0. The CDR3 sequence is 15 residues long. From germline, CDR1 is SGDLS and CDR2 YYNGEE. CDR3 coding DNA: TGTGCCAGCAGCGTAGGACTAGCGGGAACAGATACGCAGTATTTT. This sequence encodes CASSVGLAGTDTQYF. Full variable domain (outside the CDR3, taken from reference TRBV9 and TRBJ2-3): DSGVTQTPKHLITATGQRVTLRCSPRSGDLSVYWYQQSLDQGLQFLIQYYNGEERAKGNILERFSAQQFPDLHSELNLSSLELGDSALYFCASSVGLAGTDTQYFGPGTRLTVL.

Only one count was recorded for this clone. The chain recombines TRBV6-6 with TRBJ1-2; the D is unclear. The CDR3 sequence is 11 residues long. Trimming removed 9 bases at V and 4 bases at J, with 9 bases between. From germline, CDR1 is MNHNY and CDR2 SVGAGI (reference sequence). This CDR3 reads CASHGSYGYTF. The CDR3 nucleotides are TGTGCCAGTCATGGCAGCTATGGCTACACCTTC.

The chain has TRBV7-2 and TRBJ2-3; the match to TRBD1 covers 7 bases. Germline trimming cut 5 bases from V and 5 bases from J; bases unmatched to any gene: 19. This CDR3 comprises 18 residues. CDR1 is SGHTA and CDR2 is FQGNSA in the germline V gene. The CDR3 loop is CASSHSSVSRPGGDTQYF. The CDR3 DNA follows: TGTGCCAGCAGCCACTCTTCTGTATCTAGGCCAGGGGGAGATACGCAGTATTTT.

V and J are TRBV7-2 and TRBJ1-6, with D possibly TRBD1 on 5 matching bases. V lost 2 bases, J lost 6 bases, and 11 bases lay in between. Germline loops: CDR1 SGHTA, CDR2 FQGNSA. The CDR3 is 15 residues long. CDR3 nucleotide sequence: TGTGCCAGCAGCTTATCTAGGGGCCCTAATTCACCCCTCCACTTT. Translated: CASSLSRGPNSPLHF.

The chain couples TRBV7-2 to TRBJ2-3; TRBD1 is a possible D gene (6 bases). V was cut by 2 bases and J by 1 base, with 7 bases left in between. The germline gives CDR1 SGHTA, CDR2 FQGNSA. The CDR3 spans 14 residues. Here the CDR3 reads CASSLPGGTDTQYF. DNA for the CDR3: TGTGCCAGCAGCTTACCAGGGGGCACAGATACGCAGTATTTT.

The genes are TRBV11-2 and TRBJ1-3, with 7 bases identical to TRBD1. Per the germline V gene, CDR1 is SGHAT and CDR2 is FQNNGV. The CDR3 loop spans 16 amino acids. With V trimmed by 3 bases and J by 0 bases, 5 bases remained unmatched. The CDR3 is CASSLDRRTSGNTIYF. The CDR3 DNA follows: TGTGCCAGCAGCTTGGACAGGAGAACCTCTGGAAACACCATATATTTT. The variable domain in full, completed from reference TRBV11-2 and TRBJ1-3, reads EAGVAQSPRYKIIEKRQSVAFWCNPISGHATLYWYQQILGQGPKLLIQFQNNGVVDDSQLPKDRFSAERLKGVDSTLKIQPAKLEDSAVYLCASSLDRRTSGNTIYFGEGSWLTVV.

The chain is built from TRBV15 and TRBJ2-3, with 8 bases aligning to TRBD2. Trimming removed 11 bases from V and 2 bases from J; junction bases left unmatched: 12. Germline V CDR1 and CDR2: LNHNV, YYDKDF (reference sequence). There are 15 residues in the CDR3. The CDR3 nucleotides read TGTGCCGCTTCTCGCGGGGGGCTAATCACAGATACGCAGTATTTT. Its protein product is CAASRGGLITDTQYF.

This sequence joins TRBV15 and TRBJ2-5; TRBD1 might be the D (5 bases). Trimming took 0 bases from V and 2 from J, leaving 10 bases between them. This CDR3 is built from 15 residues. Germline loops: CDR1 LNHNV, CDR2 YYDKDF (reference sequence). CDR3 region: CATSRDVGVQETQYF. The CDR3 DNA sequence: TGTGCCACCAGCAGAGATGTAGGGGTTCAAGAGACCCAGTACTTC.

V gene TRBV6-6 combines with J gene TRBJ1-4; 7 nucleotides align to TRBD1. Trimming at V came to 5 bases and at J to 7 bases, leaving 10 bases not matched to a gene. The CDR3 runs to 15 residues. Germline CDR1 and CDR2: MNHNY and SVGAGI (reference sequence). In DNA, the CDR3 is TGTGCCAGCAGTGACACAGGGGCGAAGGTTGAAAAACTGTTTTTT. Encoded protein: CASSDTGAKVEKLFF.

The genes are TRBV2 and TRBJ1-1; D remains ambiguous. V lost 5 bases and J 0 bases, leaving 10 bases between the germline ends. The V gene's germline CDR1 is SNHLY and CDR2 FYNNEI. The CDR3 length is 14 residues. This CDR3 is CASSSRRVNTEAFF. CDR3 coding DNA: TGTGCCAGCAGTTCACGTAGAGTGAACACTGAAGCTTTCTTT.

This clone was counted only a few times. The chain combines TRBV18 with TRBJ1-1; a possible D gene is TRBD1 (5 bases). This CDR3 comprises 15 residues. With 6 bases removed from V and 8 bases from J, the gap between germline ends came to 22 bases. CDR1 and CDR2 (germline): KGHSH, LQKENI. In DNA, the CDR3 is TGTGCCAGCTCCCCCGCTGAGGGGAGGTTGGGGGAAGCTTTCTTT. It specifies CASSPAEGRLGEAFF.

This clone was counted only a few times. The chain joins TRBV11-3 to TRBJ1-5; D is ambiguous. This CDR3 comprises 13 residues. The germline V gene encodes CDR1 SGHNT and CDR2 YENEEA. Trimming pared 3 bases from V and 7 bases from J, leaving 10 bases between. The CDR3, as DNA: TGTGCCAGCAGCTTGGACTTGAGGCAGCCCCAGCATTTT. This codes for CASSLDLRQPQHF.

This chain uses TRBV5-4 with TRBJ2-7, with D possibly called TRBD1 or TRBD2 (5 bases each). CDR1 is SGHNT and CDR2 is YYREEE in the germline V gene (reference sequence). Trimming took 0 bases from V and 2 from J, leaving 18 bases between them. The CDR3 has 17 residues. The CDR3 loop reads CASSLAEVGVNTYEQYF. For the CDR3, the DNA is TGTGCCAGCAGCTTGGCCGAGGTGGGGGTAAATACCTACGAGCAGTACTTC.

The gene calls are TRBV11-2 and TRBJ1-6; possibly TRBD1 for D (5 bases). CDR3 size: 14 residues. Germline assignment: CDR1 SGHAT and CDR2 FQNNGV. The V end was cut by 5 bases, the J end by 7 bases, with 12 bases between. The CDR3 spells CASSPGTVNSPLHF. CDR3 in DNA: TGTGCCAGCAGCCCCGGGACTGTAAATTCACCCCTCCACTTT.

This clone came up once. Other DNA sequences of this sample code for an identical CDR3. This chain links TRBV28 with TRBJ2-2; D may be TRBD2 (6 bases). Germline V gene sequence: CDR1 MDHEN, CDR2 SYDVKM. This CDR3 contains 12 residues. V was trimmed by 7 bases and J by 5 bases, leaving 8 bases between them. The CDR3 DNA reads as TGTGCCAGCACTCGGGGGACCGGGGAGCTGTTTTTT. Translated: CASTRGTGELFF. The full variable domain, its missing parts supplied by reference TRBV28 and TRBJ2-2, is DVKVTQSSRYLVKRTGEKVFLECVQDMDHENMFWYRQDPGLGLRLIYFSYDVKMKEKGDIPEGYSVSREKKERFSLILESASTNQTSMYLCASTRGTGELFFGEGSRLTVL.